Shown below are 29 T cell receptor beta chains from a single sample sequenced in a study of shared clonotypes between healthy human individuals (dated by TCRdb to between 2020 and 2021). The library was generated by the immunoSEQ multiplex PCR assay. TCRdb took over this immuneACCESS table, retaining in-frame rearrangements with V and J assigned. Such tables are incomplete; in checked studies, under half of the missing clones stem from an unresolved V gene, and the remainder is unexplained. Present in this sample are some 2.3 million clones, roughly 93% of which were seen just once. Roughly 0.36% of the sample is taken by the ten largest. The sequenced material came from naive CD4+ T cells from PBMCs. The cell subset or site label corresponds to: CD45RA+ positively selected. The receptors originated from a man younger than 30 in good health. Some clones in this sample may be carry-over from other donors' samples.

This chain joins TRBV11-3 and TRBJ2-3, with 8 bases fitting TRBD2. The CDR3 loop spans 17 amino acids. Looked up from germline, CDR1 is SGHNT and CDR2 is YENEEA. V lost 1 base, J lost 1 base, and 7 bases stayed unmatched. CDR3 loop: CASSLGLARGGTDTQYF. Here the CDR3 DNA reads TGTGCCAGCAGCTTAGGACTAGCGAGAGGGGGCACAGATACGCAGTATTTT.

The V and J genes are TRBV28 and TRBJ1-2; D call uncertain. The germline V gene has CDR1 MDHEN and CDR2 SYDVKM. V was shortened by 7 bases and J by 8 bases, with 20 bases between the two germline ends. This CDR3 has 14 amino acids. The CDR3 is CASNTPGGRGGYTF. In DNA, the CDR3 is TGTGCCAGCAACACCCCGGGAGGAAGAGGGGGCTACACCTTC.

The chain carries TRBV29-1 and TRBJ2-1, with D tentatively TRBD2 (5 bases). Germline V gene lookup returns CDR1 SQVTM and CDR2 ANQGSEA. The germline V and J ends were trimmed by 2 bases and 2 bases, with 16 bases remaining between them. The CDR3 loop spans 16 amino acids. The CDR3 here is CSVEPRRSGPYNEQFF. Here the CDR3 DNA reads TGCAGCGTTGAACCGAGACGGAGCGGACCCTACAATGAGCAGTTCTTC.

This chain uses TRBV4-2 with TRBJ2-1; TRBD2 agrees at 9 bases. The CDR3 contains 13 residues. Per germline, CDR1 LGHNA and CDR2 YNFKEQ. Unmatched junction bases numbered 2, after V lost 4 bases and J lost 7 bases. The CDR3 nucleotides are TGTGCCAGCAGCCGGACTAGCGAAAATGAGCAGTTCTTC. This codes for CASSRTSENEQFF.

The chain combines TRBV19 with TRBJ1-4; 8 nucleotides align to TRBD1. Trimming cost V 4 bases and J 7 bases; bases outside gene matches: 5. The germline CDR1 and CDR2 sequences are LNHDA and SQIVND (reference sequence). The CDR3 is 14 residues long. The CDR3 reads CASSTRGRTEKLFF. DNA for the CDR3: TGTGCCAGTAGTACCAGGGGGCGAACTGAAAAACTGTTTTTT. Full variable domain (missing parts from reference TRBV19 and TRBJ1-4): DGGITQSPKYLFRKEGQNVTLSCEQNLNHDAMYWYRQDPGQGLRLIYYSQIVNDFQKGDIAEGYSVSREKKESFPLTVTSAQKNPTAFYLCASSTRGRTEKLFFGSGTQLSVL.

The CDR3 DNA reads as TGTGCCAGCAGACCCTACAGGGGTTCCCACTACGAGCAGTACTTC. Translated: CASRPYRGSHYEQYF. The V call is TRBV6-5, the J call TRBJ2-7; 7 nucleotides agree with TRBD1. Germline V lookup: CDR1 MNHEY, CDR2 SVGAGI. J gave up 3 bases and V 6 bases, and 11 bases lay outside the gene matches. The CDR3 extends over 15 amino acids.

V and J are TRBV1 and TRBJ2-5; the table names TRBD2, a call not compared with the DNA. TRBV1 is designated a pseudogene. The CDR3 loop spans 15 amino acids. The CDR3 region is CTSFRLASPGETQYF. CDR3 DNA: TGCACCAGCTTCAGACTAGCATCACCCGGAGAGACCCAGTACTTC.

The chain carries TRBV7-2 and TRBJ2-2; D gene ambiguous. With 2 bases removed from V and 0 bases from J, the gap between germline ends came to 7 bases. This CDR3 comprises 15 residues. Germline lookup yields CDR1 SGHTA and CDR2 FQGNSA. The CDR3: CASSLMVANTGELFF. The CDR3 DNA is TGTGCCAGCAGCTTAATGGTAGCGAACACCGGGGAGCTGTTTTTT.

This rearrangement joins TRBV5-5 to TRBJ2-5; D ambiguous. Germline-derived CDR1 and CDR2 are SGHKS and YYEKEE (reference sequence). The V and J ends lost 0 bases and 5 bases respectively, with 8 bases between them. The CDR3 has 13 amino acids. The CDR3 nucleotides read TGTGCCAGCAGCTTGGGATTAGTGGAGACCCAGTACTTC. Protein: CASSLGLVETQYF.

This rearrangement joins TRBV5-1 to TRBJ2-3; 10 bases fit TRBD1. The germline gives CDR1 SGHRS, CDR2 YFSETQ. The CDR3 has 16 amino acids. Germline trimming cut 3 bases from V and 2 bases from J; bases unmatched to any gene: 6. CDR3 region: CASSSLGQGVTDTQYF. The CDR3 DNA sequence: TGCGCCAGCAGCTCCCTAGGACAGGGGGTCACAGATACGCAGTATTTT. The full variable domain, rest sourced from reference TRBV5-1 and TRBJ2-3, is KAGVTQTPRYLIKTRGQQVTLSCSPISGHRSVSWYQQTPGQGLQFLFEYFSETQRNKGNFPGRFSGRQFSNSRSEMNVSTLELGDSALYLCASSSLGQGVTDTQYFGPGTRLTVL.

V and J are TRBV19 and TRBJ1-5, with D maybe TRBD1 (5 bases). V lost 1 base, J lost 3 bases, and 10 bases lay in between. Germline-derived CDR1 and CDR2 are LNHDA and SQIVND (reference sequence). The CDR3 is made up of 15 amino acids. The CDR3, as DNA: TGTGCCAGTAGTATAGGACAGTACCCCAATCAGCCCCAGCATTTT. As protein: CASSIGQYPNQPQHF.

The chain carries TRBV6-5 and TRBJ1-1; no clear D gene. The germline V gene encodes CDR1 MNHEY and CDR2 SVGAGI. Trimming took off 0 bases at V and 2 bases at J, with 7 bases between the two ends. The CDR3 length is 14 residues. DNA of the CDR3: TGTGCCAGCAGTTACTCGAAGGGTAACACTGAAGCTTTCTTT. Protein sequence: CASSYSKGNTEAFF.

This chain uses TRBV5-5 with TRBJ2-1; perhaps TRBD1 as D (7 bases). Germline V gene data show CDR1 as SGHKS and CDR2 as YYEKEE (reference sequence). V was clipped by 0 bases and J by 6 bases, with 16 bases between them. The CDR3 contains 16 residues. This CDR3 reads CASSLAPRGVFNEQFF. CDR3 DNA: TGTGCCAGCAGCTTGGCCCCCAGGGGGGTTTTCAATGAGCAGTTCTTC.

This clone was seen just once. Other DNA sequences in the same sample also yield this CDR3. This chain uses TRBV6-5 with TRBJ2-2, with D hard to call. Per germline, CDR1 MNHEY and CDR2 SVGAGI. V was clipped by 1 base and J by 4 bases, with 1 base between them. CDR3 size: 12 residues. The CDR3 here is CASSYFTGELFF. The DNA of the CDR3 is TGTGCCAGCAGTTACTTCACCGGGGAGCTGTTTTTT.

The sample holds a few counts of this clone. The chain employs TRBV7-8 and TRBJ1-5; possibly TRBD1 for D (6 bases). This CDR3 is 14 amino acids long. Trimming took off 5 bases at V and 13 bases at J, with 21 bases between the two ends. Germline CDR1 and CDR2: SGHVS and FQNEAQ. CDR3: CASSTSGGVFTQHF. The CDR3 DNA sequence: TGTGCCAGCAGCACTTCGGGGGGCGTTTTTACACAGCATTTT.

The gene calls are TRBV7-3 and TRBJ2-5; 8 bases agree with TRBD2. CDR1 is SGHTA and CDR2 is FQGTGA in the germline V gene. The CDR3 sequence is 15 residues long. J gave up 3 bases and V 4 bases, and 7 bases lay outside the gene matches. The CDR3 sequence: CASSSTSGGEETQYF. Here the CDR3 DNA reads TGTGCCAGCAGCTCTACTAGCGGAGGGGAAGAGACCCAGTACTTC.

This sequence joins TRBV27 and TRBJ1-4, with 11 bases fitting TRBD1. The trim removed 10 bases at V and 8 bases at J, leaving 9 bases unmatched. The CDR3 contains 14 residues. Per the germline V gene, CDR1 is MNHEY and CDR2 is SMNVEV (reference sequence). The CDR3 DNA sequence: TGTGCCACCCGAGGACAGGGGGCTCGGGAAAAACTGTTTTTT. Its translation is CATRGQGAREKLFF. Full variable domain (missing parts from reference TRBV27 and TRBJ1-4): EAQVTQNPRYLITVTGKKLTVTCSQNMNHEYMSWYRQDPGLGLRQIYYSMNVEVTDKGDVPEGYKVSRKEKRNFPLILESPSPNQTSLYFCATRGQGAREKLFFGSGTQLSVL.

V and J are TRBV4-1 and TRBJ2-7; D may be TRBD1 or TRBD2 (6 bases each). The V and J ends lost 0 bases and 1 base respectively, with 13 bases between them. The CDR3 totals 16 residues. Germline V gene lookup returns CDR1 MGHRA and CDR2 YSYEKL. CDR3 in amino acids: CASSQDATRGSYEQYF. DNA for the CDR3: TGCGCCAGCAGCCAAGACGCGACTAGGGGGTCCTACGAGCAGTACTTC.

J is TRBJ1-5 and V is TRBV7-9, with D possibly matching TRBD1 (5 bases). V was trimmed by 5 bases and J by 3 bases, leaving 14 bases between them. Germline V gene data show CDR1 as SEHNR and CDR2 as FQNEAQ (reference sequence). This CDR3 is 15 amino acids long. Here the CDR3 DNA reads TGTGCCAGCAGCCCCCAGGGCGGGCCCAATCAGCCCCAGCATTTT. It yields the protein CASSPQGGPNQPQHF. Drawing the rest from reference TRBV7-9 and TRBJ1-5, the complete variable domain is DTGVSQNPRHKITKRGQNVTFRCDPISEHNRLYWYRQTLGQGPEFLTYFQNEAQLEKSRLLSDRFSAERPKGSFSTLEIQRTEQGDSAMYLCASSPQGGPNQPQHFGDGTRLSIL.

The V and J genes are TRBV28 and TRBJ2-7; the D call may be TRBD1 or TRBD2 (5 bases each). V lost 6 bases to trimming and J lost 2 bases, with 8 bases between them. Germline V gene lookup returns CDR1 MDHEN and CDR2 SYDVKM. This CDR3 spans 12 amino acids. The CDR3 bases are TGTGCCAGCAGAGGGACGACCTACGAGCAGTACTTC. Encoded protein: CASRGTTYEQYF.

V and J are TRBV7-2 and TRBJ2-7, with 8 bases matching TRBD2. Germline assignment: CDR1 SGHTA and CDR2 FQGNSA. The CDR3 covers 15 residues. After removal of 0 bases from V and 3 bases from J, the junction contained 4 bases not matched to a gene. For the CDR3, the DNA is TGTGCCAGCAGCTTAGCGGGACTAGGATTCTACGAGCAGTACTTC. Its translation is CASSLAGLGFYEQYF.

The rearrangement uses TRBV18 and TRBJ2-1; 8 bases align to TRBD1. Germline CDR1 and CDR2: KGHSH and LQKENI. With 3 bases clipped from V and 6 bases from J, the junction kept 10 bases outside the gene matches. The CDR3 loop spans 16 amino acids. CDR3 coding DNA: TGTGCCAGCTCACCCGACCGGACAGGGAGCTCCAATGAGCAGTTCTTC. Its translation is CASSPDRTGSSNEQFF.

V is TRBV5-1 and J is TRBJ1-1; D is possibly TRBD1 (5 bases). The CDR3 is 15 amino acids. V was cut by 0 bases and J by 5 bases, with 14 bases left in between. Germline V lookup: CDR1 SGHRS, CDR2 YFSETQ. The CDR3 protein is CASSLAGPGTTEAFF. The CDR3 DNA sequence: TGCGCCAGCAGCTTGGCGGGGCCCGGGACGACTGAAGCTTTCTTT.

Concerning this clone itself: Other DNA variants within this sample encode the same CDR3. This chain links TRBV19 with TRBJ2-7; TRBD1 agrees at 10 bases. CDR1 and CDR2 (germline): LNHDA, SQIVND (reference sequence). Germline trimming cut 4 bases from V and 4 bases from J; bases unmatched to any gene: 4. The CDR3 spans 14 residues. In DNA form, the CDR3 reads TGTGCCAGTAGTACGACAGGGGGCTGGTACGAGCAGTACTTC. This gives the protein CASSTTGGWYEQYF.

Here the CDR3 DNA reads TGTGCCAGCAGCGCCTGGGCAGGCGGGTCGGGCAATCAGCCCCAGCATTTT. Translating it yields CASSAWAGGSGNQPQHF. The chain joins TRBV5-8 to TRBJ1-5; D gene unclear. The CDR3 has 17 residues. V dropped 4 bases and J dropped 2 bases, with 19 bases sitting between them. Germline values: CDR1 SGHTS, CDR2 YDEGEE. The complete variable domain, with remaining parts taken from reference TRBV5-8 and TRBJ1-5, reads EAGVTQSPTHLIKTRGQQATLRCSPISGHTSVYWYQQALGLGLQFLLWYDEGEERNRGNFPPRFSGRQFPNYSSELNVNALELEDSALYLCASSAWAGGSGNQPQHFGDGTRLSIL.

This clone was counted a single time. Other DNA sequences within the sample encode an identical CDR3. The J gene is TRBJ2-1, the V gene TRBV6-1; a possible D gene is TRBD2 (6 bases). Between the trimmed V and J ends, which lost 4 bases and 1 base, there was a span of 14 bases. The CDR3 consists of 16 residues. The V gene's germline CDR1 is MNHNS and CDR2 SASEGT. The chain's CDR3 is CASSGRLASSYNEQFF. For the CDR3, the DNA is TGTGCCAGCAGTGGGCGTCTAGCGTCTTCCTACAATGAGCAGTTCTTC.

The CDR3 DNA reads TGTGCCAGCAGCTACCTTAGCGGGGAGAGCACAGATACGCAGTATTTT. Protein: CASSYLSGESTDTQYF. The chain couples TRBV7-3 to TRBJ2-3; TRBD2 aligns across 8 bases. The CDR3 spans 16 residues. CDR1 and CDR2 (germline): SGHTA, FQGTGA. The V segment lost 4 bases and the J segment 0 bases; nucleotides outside the gene matches: 6.

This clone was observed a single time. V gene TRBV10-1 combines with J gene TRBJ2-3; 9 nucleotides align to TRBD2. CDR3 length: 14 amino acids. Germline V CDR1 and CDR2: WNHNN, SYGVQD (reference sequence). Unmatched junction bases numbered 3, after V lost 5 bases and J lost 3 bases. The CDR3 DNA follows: TGCGCCAGCAGTTGGACTAGCGTGACAGATACGCAGTATTTT. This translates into CASSWTSVTDTQYF.

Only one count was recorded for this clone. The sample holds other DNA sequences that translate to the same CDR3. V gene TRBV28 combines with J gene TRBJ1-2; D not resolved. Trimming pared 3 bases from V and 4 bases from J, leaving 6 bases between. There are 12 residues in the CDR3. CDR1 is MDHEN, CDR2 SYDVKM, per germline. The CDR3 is CASSLPSYGYTF. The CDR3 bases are TGTGCCAGCAGTTTGCCCAGCTATGGCTACACCTTC.